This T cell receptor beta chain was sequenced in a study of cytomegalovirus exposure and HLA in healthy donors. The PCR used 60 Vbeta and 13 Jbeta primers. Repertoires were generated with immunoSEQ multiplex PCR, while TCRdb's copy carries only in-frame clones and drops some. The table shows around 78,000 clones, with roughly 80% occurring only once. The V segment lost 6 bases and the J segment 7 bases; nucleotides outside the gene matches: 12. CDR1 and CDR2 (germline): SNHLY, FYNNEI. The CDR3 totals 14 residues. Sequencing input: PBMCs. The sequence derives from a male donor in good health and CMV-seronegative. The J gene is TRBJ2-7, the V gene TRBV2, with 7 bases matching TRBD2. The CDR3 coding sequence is TGTGCCAGCAGCCTACATGGTCCCGGGGGGGAGCAGTACTTC. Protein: CASSLHGPGGEQYF.